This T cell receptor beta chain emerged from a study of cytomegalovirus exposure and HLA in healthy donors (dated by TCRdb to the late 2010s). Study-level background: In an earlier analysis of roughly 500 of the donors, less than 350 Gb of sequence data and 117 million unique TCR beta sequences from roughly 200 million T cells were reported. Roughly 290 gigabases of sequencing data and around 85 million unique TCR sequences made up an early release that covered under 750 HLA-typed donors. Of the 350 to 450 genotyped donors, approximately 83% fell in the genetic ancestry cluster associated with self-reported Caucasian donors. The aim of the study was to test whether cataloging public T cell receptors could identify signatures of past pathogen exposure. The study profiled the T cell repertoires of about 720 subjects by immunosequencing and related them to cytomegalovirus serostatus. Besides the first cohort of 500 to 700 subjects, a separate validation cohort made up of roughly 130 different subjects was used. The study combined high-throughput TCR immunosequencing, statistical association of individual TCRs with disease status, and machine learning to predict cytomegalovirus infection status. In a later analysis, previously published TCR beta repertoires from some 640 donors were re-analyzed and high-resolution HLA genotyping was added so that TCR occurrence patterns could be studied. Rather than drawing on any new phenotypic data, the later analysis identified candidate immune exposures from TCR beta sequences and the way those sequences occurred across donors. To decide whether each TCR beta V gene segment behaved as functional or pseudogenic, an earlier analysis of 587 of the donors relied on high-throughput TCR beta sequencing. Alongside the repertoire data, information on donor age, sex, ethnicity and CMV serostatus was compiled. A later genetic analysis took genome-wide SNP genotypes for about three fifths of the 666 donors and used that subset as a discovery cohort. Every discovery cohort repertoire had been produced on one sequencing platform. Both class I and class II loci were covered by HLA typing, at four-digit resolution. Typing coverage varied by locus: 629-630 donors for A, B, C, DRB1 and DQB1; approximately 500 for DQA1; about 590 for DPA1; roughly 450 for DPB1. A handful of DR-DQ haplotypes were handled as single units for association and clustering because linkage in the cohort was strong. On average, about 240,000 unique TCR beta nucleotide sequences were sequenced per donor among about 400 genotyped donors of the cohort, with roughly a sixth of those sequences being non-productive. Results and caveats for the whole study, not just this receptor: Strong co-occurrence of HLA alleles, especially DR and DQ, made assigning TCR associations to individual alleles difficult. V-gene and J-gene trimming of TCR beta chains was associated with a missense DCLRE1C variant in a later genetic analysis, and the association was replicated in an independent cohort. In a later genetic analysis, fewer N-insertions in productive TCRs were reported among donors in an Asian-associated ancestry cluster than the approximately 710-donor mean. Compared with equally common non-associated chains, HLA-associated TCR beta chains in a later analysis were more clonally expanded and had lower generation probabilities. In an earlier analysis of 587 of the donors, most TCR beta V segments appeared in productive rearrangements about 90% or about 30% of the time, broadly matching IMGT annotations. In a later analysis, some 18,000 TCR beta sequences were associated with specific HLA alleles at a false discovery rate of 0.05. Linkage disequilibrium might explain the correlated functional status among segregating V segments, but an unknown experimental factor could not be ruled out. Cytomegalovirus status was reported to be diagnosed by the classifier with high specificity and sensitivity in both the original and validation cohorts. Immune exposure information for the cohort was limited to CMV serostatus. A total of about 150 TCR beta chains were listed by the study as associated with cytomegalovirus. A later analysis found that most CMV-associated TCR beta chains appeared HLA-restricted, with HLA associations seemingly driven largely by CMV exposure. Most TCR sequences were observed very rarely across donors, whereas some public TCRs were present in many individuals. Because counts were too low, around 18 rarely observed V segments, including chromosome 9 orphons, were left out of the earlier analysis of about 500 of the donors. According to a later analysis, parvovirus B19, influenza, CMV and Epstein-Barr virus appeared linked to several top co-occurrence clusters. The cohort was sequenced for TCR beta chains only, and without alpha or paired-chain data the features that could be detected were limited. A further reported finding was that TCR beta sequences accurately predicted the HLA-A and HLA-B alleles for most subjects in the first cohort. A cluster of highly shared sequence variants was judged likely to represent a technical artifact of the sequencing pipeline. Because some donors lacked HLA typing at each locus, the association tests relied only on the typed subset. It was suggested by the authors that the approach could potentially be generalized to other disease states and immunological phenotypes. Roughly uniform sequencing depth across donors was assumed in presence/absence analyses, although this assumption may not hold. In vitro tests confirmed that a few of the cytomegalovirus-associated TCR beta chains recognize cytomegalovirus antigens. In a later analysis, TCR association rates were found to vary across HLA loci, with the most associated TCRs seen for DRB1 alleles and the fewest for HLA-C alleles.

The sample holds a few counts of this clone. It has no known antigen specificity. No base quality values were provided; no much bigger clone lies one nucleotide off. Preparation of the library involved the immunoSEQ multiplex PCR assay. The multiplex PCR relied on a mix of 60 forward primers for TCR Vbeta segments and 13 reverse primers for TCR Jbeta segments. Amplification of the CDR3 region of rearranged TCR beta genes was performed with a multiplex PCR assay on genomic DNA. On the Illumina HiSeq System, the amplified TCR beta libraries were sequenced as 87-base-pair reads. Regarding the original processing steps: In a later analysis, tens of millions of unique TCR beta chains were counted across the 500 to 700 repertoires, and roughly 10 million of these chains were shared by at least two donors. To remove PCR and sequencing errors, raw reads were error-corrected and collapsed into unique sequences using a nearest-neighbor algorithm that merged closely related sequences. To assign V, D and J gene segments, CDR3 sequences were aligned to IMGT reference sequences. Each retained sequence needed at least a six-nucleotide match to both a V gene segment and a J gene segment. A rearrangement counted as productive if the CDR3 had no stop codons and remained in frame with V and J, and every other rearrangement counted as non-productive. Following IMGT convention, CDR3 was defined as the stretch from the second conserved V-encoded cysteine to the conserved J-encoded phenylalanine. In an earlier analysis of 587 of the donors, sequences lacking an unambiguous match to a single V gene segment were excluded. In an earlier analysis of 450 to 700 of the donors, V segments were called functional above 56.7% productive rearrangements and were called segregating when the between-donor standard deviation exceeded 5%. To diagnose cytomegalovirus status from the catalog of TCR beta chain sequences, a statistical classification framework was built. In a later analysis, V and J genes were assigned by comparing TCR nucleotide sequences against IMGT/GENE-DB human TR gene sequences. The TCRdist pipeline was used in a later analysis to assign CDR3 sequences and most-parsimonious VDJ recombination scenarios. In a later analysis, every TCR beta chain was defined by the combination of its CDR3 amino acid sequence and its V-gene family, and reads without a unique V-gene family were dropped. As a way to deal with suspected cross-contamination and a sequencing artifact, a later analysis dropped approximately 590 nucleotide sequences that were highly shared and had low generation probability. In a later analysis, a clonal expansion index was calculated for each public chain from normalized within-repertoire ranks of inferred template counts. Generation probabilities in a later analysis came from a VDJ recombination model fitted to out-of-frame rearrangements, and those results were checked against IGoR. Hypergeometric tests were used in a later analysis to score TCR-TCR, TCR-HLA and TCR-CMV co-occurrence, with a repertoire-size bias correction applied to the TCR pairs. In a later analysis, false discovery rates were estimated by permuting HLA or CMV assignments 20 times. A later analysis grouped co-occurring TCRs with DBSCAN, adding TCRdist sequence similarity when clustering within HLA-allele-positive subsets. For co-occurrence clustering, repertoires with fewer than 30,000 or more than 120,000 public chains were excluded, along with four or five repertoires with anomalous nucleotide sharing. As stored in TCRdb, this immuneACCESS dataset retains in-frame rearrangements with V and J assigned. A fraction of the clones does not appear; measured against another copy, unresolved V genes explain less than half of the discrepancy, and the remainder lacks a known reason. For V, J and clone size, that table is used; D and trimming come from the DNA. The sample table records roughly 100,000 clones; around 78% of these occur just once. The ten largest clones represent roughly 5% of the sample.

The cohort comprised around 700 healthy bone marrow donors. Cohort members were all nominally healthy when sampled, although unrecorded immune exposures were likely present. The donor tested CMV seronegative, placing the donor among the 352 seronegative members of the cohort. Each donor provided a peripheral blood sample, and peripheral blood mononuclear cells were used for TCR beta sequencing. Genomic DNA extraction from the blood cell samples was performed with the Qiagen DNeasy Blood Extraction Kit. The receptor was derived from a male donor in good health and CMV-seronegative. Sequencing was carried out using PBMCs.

The CDR3 region: CASSTQNTGELFF. The sequenced DNA is TGTGCCAGCAGCACACAGAACACCGGGGAGCTGTTTTTT. This chain is built from TRBV6-5 and TRBJ2-2, with no confident D gene call. V is pared back by 6 bases and J by 1 base, with 6 bases lying between the germline termini. The CDR3 measures 13 amino acids from cysteine to phenylalanine. Kept here is only the CDR3 DNA, which spans 39 bases and is read in frame from base 1. Per the germline V gene, MNHEY is the CDR1 and SVGAGI is the CDR2.